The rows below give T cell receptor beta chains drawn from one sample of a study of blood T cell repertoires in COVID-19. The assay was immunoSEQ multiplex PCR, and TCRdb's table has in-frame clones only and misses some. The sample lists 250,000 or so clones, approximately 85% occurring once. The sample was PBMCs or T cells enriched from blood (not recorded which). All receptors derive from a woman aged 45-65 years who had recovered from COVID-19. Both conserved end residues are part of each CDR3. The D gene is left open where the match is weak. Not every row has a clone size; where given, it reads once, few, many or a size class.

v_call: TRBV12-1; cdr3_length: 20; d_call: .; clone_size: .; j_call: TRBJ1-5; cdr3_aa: CASSPGLGTGTFYSNQPQHF; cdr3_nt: TGTGCCAGCAGCCCTGGCTTGGGGACAGGGACCTTCTATAGCAATCAGCCCCAGCATTTT
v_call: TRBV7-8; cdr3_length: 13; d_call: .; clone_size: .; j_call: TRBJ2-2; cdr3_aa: CASSFGEPGELFF; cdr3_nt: TGTGCCAGCAGCTTCGGGGAGCCCGGGGAGCTGTTTTTT
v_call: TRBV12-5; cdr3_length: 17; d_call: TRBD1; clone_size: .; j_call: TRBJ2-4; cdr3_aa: CASGLVGQGQAKNIQYF; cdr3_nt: TGTGCTAGTGGTTTGGTCGGACAGGGCCAGGCCAAAAACATTCAGTACTTC
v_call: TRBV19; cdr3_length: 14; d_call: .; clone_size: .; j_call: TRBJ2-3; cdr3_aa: CASSIGPDTDTQYF; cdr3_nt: TGTGCCAGTAGTATAGGTCCAGACACAGATACGCAGTATTTT
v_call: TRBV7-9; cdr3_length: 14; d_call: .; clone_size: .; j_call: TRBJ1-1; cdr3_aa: CASRPGQQNTEAFF; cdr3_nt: TGTGCCAGCAGGCCGGGACAACAGAACACTGAAGCTTTCTTT
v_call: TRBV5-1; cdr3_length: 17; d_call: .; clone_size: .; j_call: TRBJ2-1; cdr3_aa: CASSFGLAGAEYNEQFF; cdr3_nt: TGCGCCAGCAGCTTTGGATTGGCGGGGGCCGAGTACAATGAGCAGTTCTTC
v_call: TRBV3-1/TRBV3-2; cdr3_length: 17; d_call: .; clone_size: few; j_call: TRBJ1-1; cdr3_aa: CASSRLGGGGGNTEAFF; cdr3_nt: TGTGCCAGCAGCAGGCTGGGCGGAGGGGGGGGGAACACTGAAGCTTTCTTT
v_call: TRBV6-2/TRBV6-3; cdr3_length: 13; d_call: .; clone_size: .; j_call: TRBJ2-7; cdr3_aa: CASSSGRGYEQYF; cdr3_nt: TGTGCCAGCAGTTCGGGCAGGGGCTACGAGCAGTACTTC
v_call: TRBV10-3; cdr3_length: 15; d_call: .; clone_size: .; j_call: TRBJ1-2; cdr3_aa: CAISEEGGKNYGYTF; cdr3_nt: TGTGCCATCAGTGAGGAGGGAGGGAAAAACTATGGCTACACCTTC
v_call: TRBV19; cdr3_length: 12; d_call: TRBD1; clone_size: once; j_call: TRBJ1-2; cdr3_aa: CASRQGDYGYTF; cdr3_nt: TGTGCCAGCCGACAGGGGGACTATGGCTACACCTTC
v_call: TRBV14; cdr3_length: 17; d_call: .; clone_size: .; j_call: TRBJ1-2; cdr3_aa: CASSQVGLRDSVYGYTF; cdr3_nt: TGTGCCAGCAGCCAAGTCGGGCTCAGGGATAGTGTATATGGCTACACCTTC
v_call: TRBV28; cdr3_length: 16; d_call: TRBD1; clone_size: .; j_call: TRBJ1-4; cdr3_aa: CASSPSRQGRGEKLFF; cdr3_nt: TGTGCCAGCAGTCCCTCGAGACAGGGAAGGGGTGAAAAACTGTTTTTT
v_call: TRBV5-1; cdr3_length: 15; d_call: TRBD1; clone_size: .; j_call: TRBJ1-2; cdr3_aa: CASSSNLGQAYGYTF; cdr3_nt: TGCGCCAGCAGCTCGAACCTCGGACAGGCGTATGGCTACACCTTC
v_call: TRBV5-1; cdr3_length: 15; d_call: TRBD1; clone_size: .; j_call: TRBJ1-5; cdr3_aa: CASRRGTESNQPQHF; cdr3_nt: TGCGCCAGCAGGCGCGGGACAGAAAGCAATCAGCCCCAGCATTTT
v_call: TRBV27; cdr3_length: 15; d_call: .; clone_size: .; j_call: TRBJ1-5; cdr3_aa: CASSLNRVQPYPQHF; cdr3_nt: TGTGCCAGCAGTTTAAACAGGGTCCAACCTTACCCCCAGCATTTT
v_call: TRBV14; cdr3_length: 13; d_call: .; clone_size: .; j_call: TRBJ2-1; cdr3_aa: CASSQVAGYEQFF; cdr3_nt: TGTGCCAGCAGCCAAGTCGCAGGATATGAGCAGTTCTTC
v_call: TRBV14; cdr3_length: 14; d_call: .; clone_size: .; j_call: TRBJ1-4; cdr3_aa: CASSYGRVREKLFF; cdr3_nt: TGTGCCAGCAGCTACGGCAGGGTTCGCGAAAAACTGTTTTTT
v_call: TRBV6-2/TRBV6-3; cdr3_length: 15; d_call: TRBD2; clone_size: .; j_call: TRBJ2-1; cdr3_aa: CASSVWTSTYNEQFF; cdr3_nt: TGTGCCAGCAGCGTATGGACTAGCACTTACAATGAGCAGTTCTTC
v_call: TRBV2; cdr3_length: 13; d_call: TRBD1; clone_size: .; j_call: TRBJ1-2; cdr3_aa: CASSVYRGLGYTF; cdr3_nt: TGTGCCAGCAGTGTCTACAGGGGGCTGGGCTACACCTTC
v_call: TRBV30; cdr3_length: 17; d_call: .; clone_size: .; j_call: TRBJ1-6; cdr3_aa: CAWRSGGGGVDNSPLHF; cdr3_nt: TGTGCCTGGAGGAGTGGCGGCGGGGGAGTTGATAATTCACCCCTCCACTTT
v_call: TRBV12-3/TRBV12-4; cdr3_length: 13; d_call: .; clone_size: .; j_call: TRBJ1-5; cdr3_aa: CASSFLVDQPQHF; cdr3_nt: TGTGCCAGCAGTTTCTTAGTCGATCAGCCCCAGCATTTT
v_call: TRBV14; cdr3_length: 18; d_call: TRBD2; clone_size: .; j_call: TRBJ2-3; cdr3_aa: CASSRKREGLGDTDTQYF; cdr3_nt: TGTGCCAGCAGCCGAAAGCGGGAGGGCCTGGGGGACACAGATACGCAGTATTTT
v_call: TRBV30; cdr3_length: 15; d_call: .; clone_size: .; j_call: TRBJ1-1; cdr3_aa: CAWRWAPQKNTEAFF; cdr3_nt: TGTGCCTGGAGATGGGCCCCGCAGAAGAACACTGAAGCTTTCTTT
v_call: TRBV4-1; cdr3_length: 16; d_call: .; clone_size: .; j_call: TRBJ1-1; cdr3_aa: CASSPSLHGKVAEAFF; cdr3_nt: TGCGCCAGCAGCCCCTCCCTCCACGGGAAAGTAGCTGAAGCTTTCTTT
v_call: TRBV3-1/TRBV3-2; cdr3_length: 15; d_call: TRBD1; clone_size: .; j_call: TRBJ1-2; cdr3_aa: CASSRAGTENYGYTF; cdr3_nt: TGTGCCAGCAGCCGAGCCGGGACAGAGAACTATGGCTACACCTTC
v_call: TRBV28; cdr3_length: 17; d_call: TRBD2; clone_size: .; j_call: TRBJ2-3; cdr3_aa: CASSPLPGLAASDTQYF; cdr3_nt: TGTGCCAGCAGCCCACTCCCGGGACTAGCAGCGTCAGATACGCAGTATTTT
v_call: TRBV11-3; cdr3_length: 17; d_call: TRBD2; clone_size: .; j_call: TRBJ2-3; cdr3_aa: CASSDPFVRGGGDTQYF; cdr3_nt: TGTGCCAGCAGCGACCCCTTCGTCCGCGGGGGAGGGGATACGCAGTATTTT
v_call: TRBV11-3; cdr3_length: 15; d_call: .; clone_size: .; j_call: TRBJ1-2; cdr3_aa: CASSSTEGGVYGYTF; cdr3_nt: TGTGCCAGCAGCTCGACAGAAGGAGGGGTCTATGGCTACACCTTC
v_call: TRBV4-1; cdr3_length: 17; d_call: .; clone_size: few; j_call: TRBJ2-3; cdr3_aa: CASSPWGTKPRTDTQYF; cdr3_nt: TGCGCCAGCAGCCCCTGGGGGACAAAGCCCCGCACAGATACGCAGTATTTT
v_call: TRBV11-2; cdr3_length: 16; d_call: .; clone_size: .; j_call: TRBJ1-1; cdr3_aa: CASSLTASQLNTEAFF; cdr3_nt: TGTGCCAGCAGCTTAACTGCATCGCAACTGAACACTGAAGCTTTCTTT
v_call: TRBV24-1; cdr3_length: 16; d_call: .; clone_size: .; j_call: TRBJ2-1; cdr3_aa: CATSDLRGGAYNEQFF; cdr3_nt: TGTGCCACCAGTGATTTAAGGGGGGGCGCCTACAATGAGCAGTTCTTC
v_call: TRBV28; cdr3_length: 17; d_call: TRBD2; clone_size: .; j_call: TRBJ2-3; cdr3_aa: CASSSRTSGVVLHTQYF; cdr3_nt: TGTGCCAGCAGTTCCCGGACTAGCGGGGTTGTTTTACATACGCAGTATTTT
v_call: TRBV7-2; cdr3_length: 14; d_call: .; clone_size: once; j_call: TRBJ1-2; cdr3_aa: CASSSMLLTVTYTF; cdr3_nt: TGTGCCAGCAGCTCGATGTTGCTGACAGTGACCTACACCTTC
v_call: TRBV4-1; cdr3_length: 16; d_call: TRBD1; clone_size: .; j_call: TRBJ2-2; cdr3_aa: CASSQPGQGVYRELFF; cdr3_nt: TGCGCCAGCAGCCAACCGGGACAGGGGGTCTACCGGGAGCTGTTTTTT
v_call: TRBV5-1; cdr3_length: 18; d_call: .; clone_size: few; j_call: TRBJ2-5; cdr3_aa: CASSPETGGGRGGETQYF; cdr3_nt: TGCGCCAGCAGCCCAGAGACGGGGGGCGGAAGGGGTGGAGAGACCCAGTACTTC
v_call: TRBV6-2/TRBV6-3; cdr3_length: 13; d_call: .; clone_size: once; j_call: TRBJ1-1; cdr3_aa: CASSSGRVGEAFF; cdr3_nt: TGTGCCAGCAGTAGCGGGAGGGTCGGTGAAGCTTTCTTT
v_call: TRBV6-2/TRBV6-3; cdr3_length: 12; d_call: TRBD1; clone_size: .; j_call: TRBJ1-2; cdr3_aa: CASSLGTVGYTF; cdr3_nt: TGTGCCAGCAGTCTCGGGACAGTTGGCTACACCTTC
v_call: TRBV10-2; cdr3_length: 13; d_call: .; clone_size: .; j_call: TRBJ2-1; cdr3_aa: CASSAGGGASLFF; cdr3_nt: TGCGCCAGCAGTGCGGGCGGGGGCGCGTCGCTGTTCTTC
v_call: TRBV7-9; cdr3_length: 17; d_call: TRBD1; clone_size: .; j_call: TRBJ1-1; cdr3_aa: CASSLTLVGQGRAEAFF; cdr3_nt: TGTGCCAGCAGCTTAACTTTAGTGGGACAGGGTAGAGCTGAAGCTTTCTTT
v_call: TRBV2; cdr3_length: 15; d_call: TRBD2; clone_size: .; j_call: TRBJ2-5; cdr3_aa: CASSGASGGREAQYF; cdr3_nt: TGTGCCAGCAGTGGGGCTAGCGGGGGGAGAGAGGCCCAGTACTTC
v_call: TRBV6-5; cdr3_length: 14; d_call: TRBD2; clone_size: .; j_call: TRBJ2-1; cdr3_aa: CASSSSSGYNEQFF; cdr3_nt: TGTGCCAGCAGTTCTTCTAGCGGATACAATGAGCAGTTCTTC
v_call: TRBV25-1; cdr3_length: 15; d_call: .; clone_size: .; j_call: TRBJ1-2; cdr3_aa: CASGEPGRGNYGYTF; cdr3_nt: TGTGCCAGCGGTGAACCGGGAAGAGGAAACTATGGCTACACCTTC
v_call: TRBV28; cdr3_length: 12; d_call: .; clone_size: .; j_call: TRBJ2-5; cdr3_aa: CASSRDEVTQYF; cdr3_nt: TGTGCCAGCAGCCGTGACGAGGTGACCCAGTACTTC
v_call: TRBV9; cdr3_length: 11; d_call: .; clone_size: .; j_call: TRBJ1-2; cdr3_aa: CASSQGYGYTF; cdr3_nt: TGTGCCAGCAGCCAGGGATATGGCTACACCTTC
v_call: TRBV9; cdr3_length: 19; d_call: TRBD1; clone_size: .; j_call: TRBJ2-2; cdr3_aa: CASSGRDERGRGLTGELFF; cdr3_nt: TGTGCCAGCAGCGGAAGGGATGAAAGGGGCAGGGGGCTTACCGGGGAGCTGTTTTTT
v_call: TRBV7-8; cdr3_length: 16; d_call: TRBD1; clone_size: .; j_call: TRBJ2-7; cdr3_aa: CASSSSAGTGLYEQYF; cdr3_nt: TGTGCCAGCAGCTCGAGCGCCGGGACAGGTCTCTACGAGCAGTACTTC
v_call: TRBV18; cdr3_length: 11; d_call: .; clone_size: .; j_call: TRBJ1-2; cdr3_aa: CASSPDYGYTF; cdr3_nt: TGTGCCAGCTCACCAGACTACGGCTACACCTTC
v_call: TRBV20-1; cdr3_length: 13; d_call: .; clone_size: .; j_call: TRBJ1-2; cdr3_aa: CSASEELGYGYTF; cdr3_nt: TGCAGTGCTAGTGAGGAGTTGGGCTATGGCTACACCTTC
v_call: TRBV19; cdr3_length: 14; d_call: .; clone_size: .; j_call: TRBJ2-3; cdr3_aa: CASSIEDTTDTQYF; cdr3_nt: TGTGCCAGTAGTATAGAGGACACCACAGATACGCAGTATTTT
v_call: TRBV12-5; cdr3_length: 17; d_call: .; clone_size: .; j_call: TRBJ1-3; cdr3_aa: CASGLHFGEGSGNTIYF; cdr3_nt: TGTGCTAGTGGTCTCCACTTCGGGGAGGGTTCTGGAAACACCATATATTTT
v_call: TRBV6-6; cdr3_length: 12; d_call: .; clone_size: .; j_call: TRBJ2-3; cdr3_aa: CASRGATDTQYF; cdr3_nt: TGTGCCAGCAGGGGAGCCACAGATACGCAGTATTTT
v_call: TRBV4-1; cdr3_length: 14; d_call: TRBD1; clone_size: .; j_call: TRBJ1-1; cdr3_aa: CASSQGTGVDEAFF; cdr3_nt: TGCGCCAGCAGCCAGGGAACAGGGGTCGATGAAGCTTTCTTT
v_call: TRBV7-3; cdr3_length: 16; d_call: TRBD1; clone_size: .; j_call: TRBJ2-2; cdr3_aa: CASSLPRTGGTGELFF; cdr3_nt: TGTGCCAGCAGCTTACCTAGGACAGGGGGCACCGGGGAGCTGTTTTTT